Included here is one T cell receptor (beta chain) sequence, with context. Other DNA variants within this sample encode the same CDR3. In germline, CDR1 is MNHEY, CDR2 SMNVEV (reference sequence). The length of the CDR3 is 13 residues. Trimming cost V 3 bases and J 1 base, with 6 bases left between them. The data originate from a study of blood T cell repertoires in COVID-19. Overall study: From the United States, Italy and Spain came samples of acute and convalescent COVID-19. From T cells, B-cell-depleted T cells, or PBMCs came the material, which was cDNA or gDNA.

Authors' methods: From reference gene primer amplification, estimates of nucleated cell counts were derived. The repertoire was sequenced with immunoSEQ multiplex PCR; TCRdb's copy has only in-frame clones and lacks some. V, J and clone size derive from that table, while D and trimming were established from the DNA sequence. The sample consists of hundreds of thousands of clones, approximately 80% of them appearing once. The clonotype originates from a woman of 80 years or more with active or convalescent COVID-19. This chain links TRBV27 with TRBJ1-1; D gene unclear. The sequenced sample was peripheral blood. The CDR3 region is CASSLSRNTEAFF. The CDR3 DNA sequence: TGTGCCAGCAGTTTGTCTCGGAACACTGAAGCTTTCTTT.